The TCR beta chain described here comes from a study of response to subunit inactivated influenza vaccine. The study's findings and limits: It was suggested by the authors that few new T cells are recruited by each seasonal influenza vaccination.

The table lists this clonotype with many counts. Its specificity is not known. There are 17 residues in the CDR3. The germline gives CDR1 SGHTA, CDR2 FQGNSA. The germline V and J ends were trimmed by 6 bases and 2 bases, with 22 bases remaining between them. MiXCR, run by TCRdb on the RT-PCR reads, gives a single entry per CDR3 protein. This sample has around 710,000 distinct CDR3 sequences, with around 13% found just once. This specimen was PBMCs from blood, taken approximately 15 days before vaccination. This clonotype was obtained from a man aged 50 to 60 who received an inactivated influenza vaccine. V and J are TRBV7-2 and TRBJ1-1; D unclear. CDR3 residues: CASSSGSRVFVNTEAFF. Written as DNA, the CDR3 is TGTGCCAGCAGTTCAGGCTCAAGGGTATTTGTTAACACTGAAGCTTTCTTT.